The sequence of this TCR beta chain was determined in a study of blood T cell repertoires in COVID-19. The CDR3 is 15 residues long. Germline V CDR1 and CDR2: SGHTA, FQGNSA. Trimming removed 2 bases from V and 4 bases from J; junction bases left unmatched: 5. Using immunoSEQ multiplex PCR, the repertoire was profiled, and TCRdb retains in-frame clones only, with some absent. This sample has around 150,000 clones, with more than 80% found just once. This clone showed up just once. The clonotype originates from a man aged 70 or older with acute or convalescent COVID-19. The specimen sequenced was peripheral blood. V and J are TRBV7-2 and TRBJ1-5; 7 bases are a match to TRBD1. CDR3 nucleotide sequence: TGTGCCAGCAGCTTATCCGACAGGGAAAATCAGCCCCAGCATTTT. Protein sequence: CASSLSDRENQPQHF.